This T cell receptor (beta chain) was obtained from a study of identical twins. General study results and limits: Instead of following the same donors, the conclusions were based on cross-sectional statistical analysis. Where out-of-frame alpha sequences were twin-shared, they showed excess low generation probability.

Germline CDR1 reads MNHEY; CDR2 reads SVGEGT. Deletions cut 7 bases from V and 0 bases from J, with 16 bases between. The CDR3 is 16 residues long. This clonotype was detected a few times. Its antigen is not identified. TCRdb analysed the 5' RACE reads with MiXCR anew, one entry per CDR3 protein. This sample has 400,000 to 500,000 distinct CDR3 sequences, with around a sixth found just once. This receptor was obtained from a man aged 50 to 59 in good health. The gene calls are TRBV6-2 or TRBV6-3 and TRBJ2-1; D may be TRBD2 (6 bases). The specimen sequenced was naive T cells sorted from blood. The CDR3 region is CASTLTSWSSYNEQFF. CDR3 DNA: TGTGCCAGCACCCTAACTAGCTGGAGCTCCTACAATGAGCAGTTCTTC.